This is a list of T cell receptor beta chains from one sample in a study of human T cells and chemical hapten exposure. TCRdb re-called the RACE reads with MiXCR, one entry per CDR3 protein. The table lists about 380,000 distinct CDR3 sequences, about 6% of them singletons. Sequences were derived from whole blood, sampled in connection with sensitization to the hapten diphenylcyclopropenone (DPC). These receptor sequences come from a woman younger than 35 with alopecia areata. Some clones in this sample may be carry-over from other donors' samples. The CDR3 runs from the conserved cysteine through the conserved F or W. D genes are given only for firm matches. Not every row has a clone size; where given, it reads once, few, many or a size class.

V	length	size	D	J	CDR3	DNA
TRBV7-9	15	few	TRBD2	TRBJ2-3	CASARLAGEQDTQYF	TGTGCCAGCGCCCGGCTAGCGGGGGAGCAGGATACGCAGTATTTT
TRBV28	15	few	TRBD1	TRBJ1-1	CASNLPGQGASEAFF	TGTGCCAGCAATCTACCGGGACAGGGGGCCTCTGAAGCTTTCTTT
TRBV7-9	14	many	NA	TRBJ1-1	CASSLAPRQNEAFF	TGTGCCAGCAGCTTAGCGCCCCGGCAGAATGAAGCTTTCTTT
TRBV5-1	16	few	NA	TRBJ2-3	CASSAGTDLSTDTQYF	TGCGCCAGCAGCGCCGGGACGGACCTTTCCACAGATACGCAGTATTTT
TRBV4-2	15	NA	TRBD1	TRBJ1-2	CASSQDVSGGRIVTF	TGTGCCAGCAGCCAAGATGTCTCAGGGGGCCGGATCGTAACCTTC
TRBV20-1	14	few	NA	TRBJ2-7	CSARSGLAPYEQYF	TGCAGTGCTAGATCCGGACTGGCTCCCTACGAGCAGTACTTC
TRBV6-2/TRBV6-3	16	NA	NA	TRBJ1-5	CASSAIRQERNQPQHF	TGTGCCAGCAGTGCAATCCGGCAGGAAAGAAATCAGCCCCAGCATTTT
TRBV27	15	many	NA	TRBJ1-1	CASSLRQEGYTEAFF	TGTGCCAGCAGTTTAAGACAGGAAGGGTACACTGAAGCTTTCTTT
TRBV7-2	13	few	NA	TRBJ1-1	CASSQGLVGEAFF	TGTGCCAGCAGCCAGGGGCTCGTCGGTGAAGCTTTCTTT
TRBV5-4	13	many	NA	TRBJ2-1	CASSSGLYNEQFF	TGTGCCAGCAGCTCAGGACTGTACAATGAGCAGTTCTTC
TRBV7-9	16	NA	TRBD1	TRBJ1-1	CASSLITGTGNTEAFF	TGTGCCAGCAGCTTAATCACCGGGACAGGGAACACTGAAGCTTTCTTT
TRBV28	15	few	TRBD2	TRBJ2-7	CASSQGLDLAYEQYF	TGTGCCAGCAGTCAGGGACTAGATCTTGCCTACGAGCAGTACTTC
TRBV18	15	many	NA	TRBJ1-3	CASSLEGVAGNTIYF	TGTGCCAGCTCGCTTGAGGGGGTCGCTGGAAACACCATATATTTT
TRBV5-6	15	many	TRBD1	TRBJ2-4	CASSFLGQGVNIQYF	TGTGCCAGCAGCTTTCTGGGACAGGGGGTCAACATTCAGTACTTC
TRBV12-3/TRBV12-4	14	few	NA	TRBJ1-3	CASSSIGSGNTIYF	TGTGCCAGCAGTTCTATTGGCTCTGGAAACACCATATATTTT
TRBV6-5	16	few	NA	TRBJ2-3	CASSYGVGSGTDTQYF	TGTGCCAGCAGTTATGGCGTGGGTAGCGGCACAGATACGCAGTATTTT
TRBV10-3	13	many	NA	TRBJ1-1	CAISVGGDTEAFF	TGTGCCATCAGTGTAGGAGGGGACACTGAAGCTTTCTTT
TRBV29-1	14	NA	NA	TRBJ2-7	CSVGDTARGYEQYF	TGCAGCGTTGGCGATACGGCCAGGGGCTACGAGCAGTACTTC
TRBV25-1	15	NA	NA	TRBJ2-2	CASSDRQTNTGELFF	TGTGCCAGCAGTGACCGTCAGACGAACACCGGGGAGCTGTTTTTT
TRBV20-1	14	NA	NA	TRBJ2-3	CSAPPAGKEDTQYF	TGCAGTGCTCCACCCGCGGGCAAAGAAGATACGCAGTATTTT
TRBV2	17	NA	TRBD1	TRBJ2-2	CASTRQGATAFSGELFF	TGTGCCAGCACCAGACAGGGGGCGACTGCGTTTTCCGGGGAGCTGTTTTTT
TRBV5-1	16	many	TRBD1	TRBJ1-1	CASSWGTARRNTEAFF	TGCGCCAGCAGCTGGGGGACAGCGAGAAGGAACACTGAAGCTTTCTTT
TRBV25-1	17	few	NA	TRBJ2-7	CASSEPRGGLIPYEQYF	TGTGCCAGCAGTGAACCCCGAGGAGGTCTCATACCCTACGAGCAGTACTTC
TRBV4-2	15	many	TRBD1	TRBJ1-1	CASSQPGTGGDEAFF	TGTGCCAGCAGCCAACCCGGGACAGGCGGCGACGAAGCTTTCTTT
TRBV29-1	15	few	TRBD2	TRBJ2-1	CSVVRPAGVGNEQFF	TGCAGCGTTGTTCGTCCAGCGGGGGTGGGGAATGAGCAGTTCTTC
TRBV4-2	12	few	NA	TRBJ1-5	CASSHEDQPQHF	TGTGCCAGCAGCCATGAGGATCAGCCCCAGCATTTT
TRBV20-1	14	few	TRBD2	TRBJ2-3	CSAFTSGGADTQYF	TGCAGTGCTTTTACTAGCGGGGGGGCTGATACGCAGTATTTT
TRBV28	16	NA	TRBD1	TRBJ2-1	CASRRTAGGNYNEQFF	TGTGCCAGCAGACGCACAGCAGGGGGCAACTACAATGAGCAGTTCTTC
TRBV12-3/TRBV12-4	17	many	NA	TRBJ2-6	CASSLGGSHSGANVLTF	TGTGCCAGCAGTTTAGGAGGGAGTCACTCTGGGGCCAACGTCCTGACTTTC
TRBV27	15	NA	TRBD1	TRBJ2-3	CASSLTGGSADTQYF	TGTGCCAGCAGTCTTACAGGGGGGAGTGCAGATACGCAGTATTTT
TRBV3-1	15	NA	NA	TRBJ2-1	CASSQNLQTFNEQFF	TGTGCCAGCAGCCAAAACCTCCAAACTTTCAATGAGCAGTTCTTC
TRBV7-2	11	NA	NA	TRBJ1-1	CASRGMIGAFF	TGTGCCAGCCGAGGCATGATCGGAGCTTTCTTT
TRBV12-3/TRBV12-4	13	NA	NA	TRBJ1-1	CASSLMANTEAFF	TGTGCCAGCAGTTTGATGGCGAACACTGAAGCTTTCTTT
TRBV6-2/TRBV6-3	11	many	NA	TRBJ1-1	CASSSDSKAFF	TGTGCCAGCAGTTCTGACAGTAAAGCTTTCTTT
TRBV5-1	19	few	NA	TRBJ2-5	CASSSSVSSAHVLELTQYF	TGCGCCAGCAGCTCATCAGTTTCCAGCGCCCACGTCTTGGAGCTGACCCAGTACTTC
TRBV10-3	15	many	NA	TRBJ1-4	CAISEPVTGSEKLFF	TGTGCCATCAGTGAGCCAGTCACAGGGAGTGAAAAACTGTTTTTT
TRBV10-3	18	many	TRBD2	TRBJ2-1	CAISELPKHGGAANEQFF	TGTGCCATCAGTGAGCTACCTAAGCACGGGGGGGCAGCCAATGAGCAGTTCTTC
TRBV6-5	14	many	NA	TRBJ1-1	CASSYGGRNTEAFF	TGTGCCAGCAGTTACGGGGGACGAAACACTGAAGCTTTCTTT
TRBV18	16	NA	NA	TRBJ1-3	CASSPPGPYSGNTIYF	TGTGCCAGCTCACCACCGGGACCATACTCTGGAAACACCATATATTTT
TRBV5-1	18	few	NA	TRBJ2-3	CASSLDGPRDFFTDTQYF	TGCGCCAGCAGCTTGGACGGGCCGAGGGACTTCTTCACAGATACGCAGTATTTT
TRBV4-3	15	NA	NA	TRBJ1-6	CASSPSRTLYSPLHF	TGCGCCAGCAGCCCCTCCAGAACCCTCTATTCACCCCTCCACTTT
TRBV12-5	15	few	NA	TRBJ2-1	CASAPFVTGIYEQFF	TGTGCTAGTGCCCCATTCGTGACTGGAATCTATGAGCAGTTCTTC
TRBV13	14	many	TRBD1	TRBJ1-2	CASSEKDRSLGYTF	TGTGCCAGCAGCGAAAAGGACAGGAGCCTTGGCTACACCTTC
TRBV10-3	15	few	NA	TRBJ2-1	CAISERNGETSEQFF	TGTGCCATCAGTGAGAGGAACGGGGAGACAAGTGAGCAGTTCTTC
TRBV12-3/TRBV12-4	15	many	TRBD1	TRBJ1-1	CASSRTGGTGTEAFF	TGTGCCAGCAGCCGTACAGGGGGCACGGGCACTGAAGCTTTCTTT
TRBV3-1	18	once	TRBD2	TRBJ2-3	CTSSQGLAGGPSTDTQYF	TGTACCAGCAGCCAAGGCCTAGCGGGGGGGCCGAGCACAGATACGCAGTATTTT
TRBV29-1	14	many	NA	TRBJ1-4	CSDSHRGANEKLFF	TGCAGCGACTCCCACCGAGGAGCTAATGAAAAACTGTTTTTT
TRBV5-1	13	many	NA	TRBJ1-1	CASSQQGYTEAFF	TGCGCCAGCAGCCAGCAAGGTTACACTGAAGCTTTCTTT
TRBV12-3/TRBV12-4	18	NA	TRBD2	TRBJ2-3	CASISGTSGGAGTDTQYF	TGTGCCAGCATCTCCGGGACTAGCGGGGGGGCAGGCACAGATACGCAGTATTTT
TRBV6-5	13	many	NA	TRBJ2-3	CASRIIDTDTQYF	TGTGCCAGCAGGATTATTGATACAGATACGCAGTATTTT
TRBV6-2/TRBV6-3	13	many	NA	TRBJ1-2	CASSQSVTYGYTF	TGTGCCAGCAGTCAATCAGTTACCTATGGCTACACCTTC
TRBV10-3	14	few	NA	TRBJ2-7	CAISESPTVNEQYF	TGTGCCATCAGTGAGAGCCCCACAGTCAACGAGCAGTACTTC
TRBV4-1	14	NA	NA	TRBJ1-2	CASSQVSADYGYTF	TGCGCCAGCAGCCAAGTTAGTGCGGACTATGGCTACACCTTC
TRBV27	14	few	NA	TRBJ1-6	CASRGGTDNSPLHF	TGTGCCAGCAGAGGGGGGACGGATAATTCACCCCTCCACTTT
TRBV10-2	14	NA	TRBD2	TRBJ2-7	CASRRAGGPYEQYF	TGCGCCAGCAGAAGAGCGGGGGGGCCCTACGAGCAGTACTTC